The T cell receptor (beta chain) described here comes from a study of T cell clonotyping in hematopoietic cell transplantation (TCRdb year 2021). Broadly, across the study: Recipient samples taken before transplant were collected after cytoreduction. Patients were recruited between September 2015 and early 2017 and followed until late 2020 or death. The study collected 130 to 150 blood samples from under 45 consecutive transplant recipients and their related donors. What the research found in general, with its limitations: Broader TCR repertoire diversity after transplant was predicted by Inverse Simpson Index values from donors and from recipients before transplant. Just a small fraction of recipient repertoires overlapped with donor repertoires, and more than 95% appeared de novo at the given depth. Sample size was limited, and cells were not sorted, so CD4 and CD8 repertoire contributions could not be separated. After transplant, TCR diversity in recipients dropped, and pathologically expanded clonotypes climbed progressively between day 30 and day 180.

The label giving this sample's time point can be read as: recipient sample about 28 days before transplant, after cytoreduction. Blood from recipients was drawn about 28 days before transplant and again at days 30, 100 and 180 after transplant. Nuclei Lysis Solution was used to extract genomic DNA from fresh or cryopreserved unfractionated peripheral blood mononuclear cells. The cysteine opens and the phenylalanine closes a CDR3 of 12 amino acids. The kept DNA is CDR3 alone, 36 bases in frame from the first base. The germline V gene encodes CDR1 ENHRY and CDR2 SYGVKD. The trim is 9 bases for V and 4 bases for J, with a gap of 12 bases between the germline ends. The immunoSEQ assay, a bias-controlled multiplex PCR using V- and J-specific primers, was used to amplify TCR beta CDR3 regions from genomic DNA. In a second PCR step, the CDR3 amplicons were tagged with a proprietary barcode plus Illumina adapter sequences. An Illumina MiSeq instrument was used to sequence the CDR3 libraries. In the paper's pipeline: Export and quality control were done with immunoSEQ Analyzer 3.0, while downstream analyses used R Bioconductor and Immunarch. Only productive rearrangements in the normalized downsampled data set were used to calculate repertoire metrics. Pathologically expanded clonotypes were defined as those larger than 5 templates in the normalized cohort. The Inverse Simpson Index was used to measure repertoire diversity. CMV-specificity analyses were carried out on the non-normalized data set to capture all clonotypes. In its TCRdb copy, this immuneACCESS table keeps in-frame sequences only and misses some clones. Where compared with another copy, unresolved V genes explain less than half of these, and the others have no known cause. Clonal size and the V and J genes are those of that table, whereas D and trimming came from the DNA. The sample yields some 49,000 clones; 85% to 90% were counted once. The ten largest clones take up about 6.1% of the sample.

Of note for this clone: It lacks a known antigen. Qualities for individual bases were not recorded, and no much larger clone is one base off.

Here the sequenced sample was peripheral blood mononuclear cells, taken before stem cell transplant. This clonotype was obtained from a man in his fifties or sixties with biphenotypic leukemia. Some clones in this sample may be carry-over from other donors' samples. The V and J segments used are TRBV10-3 and TRBJ1-1, with TRBD1 tentatively as D gene (5 bases match). The CDR3 protein: CAISRVGTEAFF. The sequenced DNA: TGTGCCATAAGCAGGGTTGGCACTGAAGCTTTCTTT.